This T cell receptor beta chain was profiled in a study of T cell changes during pregnancy in multiple sclerosis. This clone was seen only a few times. The assay was immunoSEQ multiplex PCR, and TCRdb's table has in-frame clones only and misses some. The table includes under 55,000 clones, approximately 91% detected once. The CDR3 extends over 12 amino acids. CDR1 and CDR2 (germline): SQVTM, ANQGSEA. Trimming stripped 4 bases from V and 4 bases from J, with 10 bases between. The sample here was CD4+ T cells from peripheral blood mononuclear cells, taken after pregnancy. The TCR comes from a female donor in good health, enrolled as a control in a pregnancy study. The V and J genes are TRBV29-1 and TRBJ1-2, with D unresolved. The CDR3 loop is CSVVPEIYGYTF. The CDR3 DNA reads TGCAGCGTTGTGCCAGAAATCTATGGCTACACCTTC.